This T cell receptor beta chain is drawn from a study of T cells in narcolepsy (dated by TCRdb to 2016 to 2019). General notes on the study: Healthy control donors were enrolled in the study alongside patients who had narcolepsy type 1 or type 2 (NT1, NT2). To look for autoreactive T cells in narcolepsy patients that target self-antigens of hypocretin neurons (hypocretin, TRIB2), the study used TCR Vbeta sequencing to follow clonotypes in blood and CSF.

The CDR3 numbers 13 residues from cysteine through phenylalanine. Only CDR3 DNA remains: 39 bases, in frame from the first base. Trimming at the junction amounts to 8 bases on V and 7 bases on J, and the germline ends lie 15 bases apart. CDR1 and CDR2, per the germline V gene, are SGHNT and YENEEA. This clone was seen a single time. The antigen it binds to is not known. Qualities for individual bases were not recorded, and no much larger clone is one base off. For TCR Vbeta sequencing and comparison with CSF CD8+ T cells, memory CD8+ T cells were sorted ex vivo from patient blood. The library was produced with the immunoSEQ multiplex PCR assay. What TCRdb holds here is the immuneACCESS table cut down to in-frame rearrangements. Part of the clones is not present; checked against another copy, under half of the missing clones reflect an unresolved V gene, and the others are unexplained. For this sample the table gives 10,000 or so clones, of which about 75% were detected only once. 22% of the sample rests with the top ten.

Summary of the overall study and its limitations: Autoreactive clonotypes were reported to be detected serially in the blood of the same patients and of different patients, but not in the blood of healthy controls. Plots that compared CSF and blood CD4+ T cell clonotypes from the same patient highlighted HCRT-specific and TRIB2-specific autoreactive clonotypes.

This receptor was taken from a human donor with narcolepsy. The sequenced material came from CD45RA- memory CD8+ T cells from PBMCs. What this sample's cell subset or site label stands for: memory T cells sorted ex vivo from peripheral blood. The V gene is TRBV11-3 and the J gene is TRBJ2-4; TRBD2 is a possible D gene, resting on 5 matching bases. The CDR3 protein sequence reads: CASGPDTRNIQYF. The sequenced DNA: TGTGCCAGCGGCCCCGACACTAGGAACATTCAGTACTTC.